This TCR beta chain is from a study of B cell selection in AIRE deficiency. Study outcomes and limitations: Of a few thousand shared Treg TCRbeta sequences, 25% to 40% were healthy-only, approximately 9% patient-only.

CD4+CD127+ cells were sorted as the conventional CD4 T cells. A remark on this clone: Its antigen is currently unknown.

Germline trimming cut 2 bases from V and 0 bases from J; bases unmatched to any gene: 10. There are 20 residues in the CDR3. The germline CDR1 and CDR2 sequences are LGHNA and YSLEER. TCRdb's table, derived via immunoSEQ multiplex PCR, lists solely in-frame clones and lacks some. The table lists about 1,500 clones, more than 80% of them singletons. This chain joins TRBV4-3 and TRBJ2-3, with TRBD2 matching 14 bases. The clonotype was recovered from a human donor in good health. The source material was CD4+CD127+ conventional T cells sorted from PBMCs. DNA for the CDR3: TGCGCCAGCAGCCAAATAAACTCCGGGACTAGCGGGGGTAGCACAGATACGCAGTATTTT. Translation: CASSQINSGTSGGSTDTQYF.